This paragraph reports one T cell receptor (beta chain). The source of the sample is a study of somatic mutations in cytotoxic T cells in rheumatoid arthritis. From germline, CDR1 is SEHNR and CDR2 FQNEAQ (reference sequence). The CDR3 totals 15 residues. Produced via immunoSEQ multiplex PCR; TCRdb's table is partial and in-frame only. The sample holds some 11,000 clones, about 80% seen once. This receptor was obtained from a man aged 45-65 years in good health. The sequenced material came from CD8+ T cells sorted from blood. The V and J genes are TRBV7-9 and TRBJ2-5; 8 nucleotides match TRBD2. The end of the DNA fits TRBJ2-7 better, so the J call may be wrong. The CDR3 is CASSPGASGPGEQYF. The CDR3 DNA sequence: TGTGCCAGCAGCCCGGGGGCTAGCGGGCCTGGCGAGCAGTACTTC.